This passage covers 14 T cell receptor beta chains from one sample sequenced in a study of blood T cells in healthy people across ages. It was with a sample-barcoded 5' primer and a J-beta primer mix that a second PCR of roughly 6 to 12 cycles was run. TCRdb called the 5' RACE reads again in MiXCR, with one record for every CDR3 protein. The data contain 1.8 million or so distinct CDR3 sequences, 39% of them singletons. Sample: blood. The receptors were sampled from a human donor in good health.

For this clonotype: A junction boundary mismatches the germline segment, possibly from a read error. The CDR3 region is CACSPGGGGNYGYTF. The DNA of the CDR3 is TGTGCCTGCAGCCCCGGCGGGGGGGGAAACTATGGCTACACCTTC. J is TRBJ1-2 and V is TRBV7-2; tentative D call: TRBD1 (5 bases). CDR3 size: 15 residues. The V gene's germline CDR1 is SGHTA and CDR2 FQGNSA.

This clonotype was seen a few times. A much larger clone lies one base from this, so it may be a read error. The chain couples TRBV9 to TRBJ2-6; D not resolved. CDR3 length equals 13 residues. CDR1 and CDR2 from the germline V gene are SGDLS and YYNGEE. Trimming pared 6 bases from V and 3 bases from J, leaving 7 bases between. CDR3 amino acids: CASTPGGANVLTF. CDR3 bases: TGTGCCAGCACCCCCGGTGGGGCCAACGTCCTGACTTTC. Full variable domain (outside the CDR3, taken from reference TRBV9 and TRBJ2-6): DSGVTQTPKHLITATGQRVTLRCSPRSGDLSVYWYQQSLDQGLQFLIQYYNGEERAKGNILERFSAQQFPDLHSELNLSSLELGDSALYFCASTPGGANVLTFGAGSRLTVL.

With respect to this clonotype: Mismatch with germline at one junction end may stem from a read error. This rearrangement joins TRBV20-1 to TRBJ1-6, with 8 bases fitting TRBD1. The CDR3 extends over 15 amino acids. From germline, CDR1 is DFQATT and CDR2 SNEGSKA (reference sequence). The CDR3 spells CSARVGGTGDSGLHF. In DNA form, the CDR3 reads TGCAGCGCTAGAGTGGGAGGGACAGGCGATTCGGGCCTCCACTTT.

This chain's CDR3 is CSAFRSSGFPDTQYF. As DNA, the CDR3 is TGCAGTGCTTTTAGGTCTAGCGGATTTCCAGATACGCAGTATTTT. The chain carries TRBV20-1 and TRBJ2-3; 7 bases agree with TRBD2. Per germline, CDR1 DFQATT and CDR2 SNEGSKA (reference sequence). V shed 5 bases, J shed 4 bases, and the junction held 12 bases outside the gene matches. The CDR3 runs to 15 residues.

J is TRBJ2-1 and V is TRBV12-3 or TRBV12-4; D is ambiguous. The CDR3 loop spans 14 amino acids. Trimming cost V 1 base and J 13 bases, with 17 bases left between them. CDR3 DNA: TGTGCCAGCAGTTTAGGGCCTCCCGGACGGACCCAGTTCTTC. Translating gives CASSLGPPGRTQFF.

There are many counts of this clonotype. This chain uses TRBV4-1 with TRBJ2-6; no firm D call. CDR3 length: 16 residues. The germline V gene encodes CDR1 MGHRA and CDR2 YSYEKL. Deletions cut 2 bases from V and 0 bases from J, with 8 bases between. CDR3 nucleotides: TGCGCCAGCAGCCAACGCTCCTTCTCTGGGGCCAACGTCCTGACTTTC. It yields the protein CASSQRSFSGANVLTF.

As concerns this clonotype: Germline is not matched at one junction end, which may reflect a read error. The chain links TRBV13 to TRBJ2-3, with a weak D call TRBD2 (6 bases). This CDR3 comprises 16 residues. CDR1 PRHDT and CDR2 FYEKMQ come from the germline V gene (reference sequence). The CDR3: CAGSSGTGTSTDTQYF. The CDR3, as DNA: TGTGCCGGCAGCTCCGGGACTGGCACTAGCACAGATACGCAGTATTTT.

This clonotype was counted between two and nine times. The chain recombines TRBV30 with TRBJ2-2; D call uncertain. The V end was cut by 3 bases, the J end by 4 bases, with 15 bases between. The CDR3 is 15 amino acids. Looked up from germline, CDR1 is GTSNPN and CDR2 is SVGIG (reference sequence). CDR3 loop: CAWSASGRVTGELFF. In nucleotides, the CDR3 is TGTGCCTGGAGCGCGTCAGGCCGAGTCACCGGGGAGCTGTTTTTT.

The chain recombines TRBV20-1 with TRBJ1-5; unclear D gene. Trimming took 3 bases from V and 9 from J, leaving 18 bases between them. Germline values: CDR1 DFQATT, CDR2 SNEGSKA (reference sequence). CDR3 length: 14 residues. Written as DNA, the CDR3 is TGCAGTGCTAGGTGGGGTATGAGCGATCTGCCCCAGCATTTT. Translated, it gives CSARWGMSDLPQHF.

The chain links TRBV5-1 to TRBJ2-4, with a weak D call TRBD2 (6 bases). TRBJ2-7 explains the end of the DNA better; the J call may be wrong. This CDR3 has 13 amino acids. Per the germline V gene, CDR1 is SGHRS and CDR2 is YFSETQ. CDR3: CASGGGSIYEQYF. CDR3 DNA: TGCGCCAGCGGAGGAGGGAGTATATACGAGCAGTACTTC.

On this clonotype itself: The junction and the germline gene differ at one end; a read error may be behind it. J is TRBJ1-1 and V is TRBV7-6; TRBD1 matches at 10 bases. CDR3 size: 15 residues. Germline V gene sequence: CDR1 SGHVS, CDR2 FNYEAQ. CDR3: CASSLTGTGDTKAFF. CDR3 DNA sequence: TGTGCCAGCAGCTTGACCGGGACAGGGGACACTAAAGCTTTCTTT.

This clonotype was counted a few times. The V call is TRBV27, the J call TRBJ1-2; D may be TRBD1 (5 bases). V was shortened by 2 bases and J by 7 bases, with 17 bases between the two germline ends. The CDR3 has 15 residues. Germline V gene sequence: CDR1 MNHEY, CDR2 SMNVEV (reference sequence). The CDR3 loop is CASSLLGTLKGGYTF. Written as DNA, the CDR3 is TGTGCCAGCAGTTTACTCGGGACCCTTAAAGGTGGCTACACCTTC.

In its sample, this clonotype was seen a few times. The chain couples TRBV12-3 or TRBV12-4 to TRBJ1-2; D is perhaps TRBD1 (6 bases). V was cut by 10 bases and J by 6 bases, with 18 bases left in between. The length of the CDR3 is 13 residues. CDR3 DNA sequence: TGTGCCAACAGGATAACAGGGAGGGATGGCTACACCTTC. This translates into CANRITGRDGYTF.

CDR3 sequence: CASSLVNGGEHEQFF. For the CDR3, the DNA is TGTGCCAGCAGCTTAGTCAACGGGGGGGAGCATGAGCAGTTCTTC. The rearrangement uses TRBV7-2 and TRBJ2-1; 8 bases fit TRBD2. Germline assignment: CDR1 SGHTA and CDR2 FQGNSA. The CDR3 length is 15 residues. After removal of 1 base from V and 8 bases from J, the junction contained 7 bases not matched to a gene.